The 5 T cell receptor beta chains below were found in one sample sequenced in a study of blood T cell repertoires in COVID-19. The table came from immunoSEQ multiplex PCR; TCRdb's copy has only in-frame clones and leaves some out. This table holds under 120,000 clones, approximately 84% found once. Sequences were obtained from peripheral blood. The receptors here all came from a human donor in a cohort sampled during active COVID-19.

The genes are TRBV30 and TRBJ2-3; D is uncertain. V gave up 2 bases and J gave up 3 bases, with 3 bases separating them. The length of the CDR3 is 11 residues. CDR1 GTSNPN and CDR2 SVGIG come from the germline V gene (reference sequence). The CDR3 bases are TGTGCCTGGAGTATAACAGATACGCAGTATTTT. It yields the protein CAWSITDTQYF.

The chain has TRBV30 and TRBJ2-7, with TRBD2 matching over 9 bases. The J segment lost 6 bases and the V segment lost 5 bases, leaving 17 bases of the junction unmatched. This CDR3 spans 16 amino acids. Germline-derived CDR1 and CDR2 are GTSNPN and SVGIG (reference sequence). The CDR3 nucleotides read TGTGCCTGGGAATGGTCGGCTAGCGGGACCGCTAGCGAGCAGTACTTC. It yields the protein CAWEWSASGTASEQYF.

The rearrangement links TRBV19 to TRBJ2-3, with 10 bases that match TRBD1. The trim removed 6 bases at V and 4 bases at J, leaving 10 bases unmatched. Per germline, CDR1 LNHDA and CDR2 SQIVND (reference sequence). This CDR3 region has 16 residues. The chain's CDR3 is CASRETGGKSADTQYF. CDR3 DNA: TGTGCCAGTAGGGAGACAGGGGGCAAGAGCGCAGATACGCAGTATTTT.

This clone has only one observation. The chain recombines TRBV30 with TRBJ2-6, with TRBD2 as a possible D gene (5 bases). The CDR3 has 16 amino acids. Per the germline V gene, CDR1 is GTSNPN and CDR2 is SVGIG (reference sequence). The V end was cut by 2 bases, the J end by 2 bases, with 13 bases between. The CDR3 nucleotides read TGTGCCTGGAGTATCAACAGCGGTGCTGGGGCCAACGTCCTGACTTTC. Its translation is CAWSINSGAGANVLTF.

Only one count was recorded for this clone. The J gene is TRBJ2-3, the V gene TRBV6-4; 13 bases are shared with TRBD2. Germline trimming cut 4 bases from V and 6 bases from J; bases unmatched to any gene: 7. The CDR3 consists of 16 residues. Germline V gene sequence: CDR1 MRHNA, CDR2 SNTAGT. CDR3: CASSARLAGGGDTQYF. In DNA, the CDR3 is TGTGCCAGCAGTGCCCGACTAGCGGGGGGCGGGGATACGCAGTATTTT.